This T cell receptor (beta chain) emerged from a study of CD8 T cell repertoires and HIV-1 epitope variants. Whole-study context: Enriched T cells were co-cultured with equal autologous T cell-negative cells.

Measured with immunoSEQ multiplex PCR; TCRdb has only the in-frame clones, and not every one. This sample carries under 100,000 clones, roughly 80% of them seen once, and the ten largest clones take roughly 25%. J lost 5 bases, V lost 4 bases, and 4 bases had no gene match. This CDR3 is 14 amino acids long. Germline V gene lookup returns CDR1 MNHNS and CDR2 SASEGT. The chain has TRBV6-1 and TRBJ2-5; 10 bases agree with TRBD2. This TCR was recovered from a male donor with HIV. Material: uncultured baseline CD8+ T cells from peripheral blood mononuclear cells (PBMCs). The CDR3 protein is CASSGSGGWETQYF. CDR3 DNA sequence: TGTGCCAGCAGTGGTAGCGGGGGGTGGGAGACCCAGTACTTC.